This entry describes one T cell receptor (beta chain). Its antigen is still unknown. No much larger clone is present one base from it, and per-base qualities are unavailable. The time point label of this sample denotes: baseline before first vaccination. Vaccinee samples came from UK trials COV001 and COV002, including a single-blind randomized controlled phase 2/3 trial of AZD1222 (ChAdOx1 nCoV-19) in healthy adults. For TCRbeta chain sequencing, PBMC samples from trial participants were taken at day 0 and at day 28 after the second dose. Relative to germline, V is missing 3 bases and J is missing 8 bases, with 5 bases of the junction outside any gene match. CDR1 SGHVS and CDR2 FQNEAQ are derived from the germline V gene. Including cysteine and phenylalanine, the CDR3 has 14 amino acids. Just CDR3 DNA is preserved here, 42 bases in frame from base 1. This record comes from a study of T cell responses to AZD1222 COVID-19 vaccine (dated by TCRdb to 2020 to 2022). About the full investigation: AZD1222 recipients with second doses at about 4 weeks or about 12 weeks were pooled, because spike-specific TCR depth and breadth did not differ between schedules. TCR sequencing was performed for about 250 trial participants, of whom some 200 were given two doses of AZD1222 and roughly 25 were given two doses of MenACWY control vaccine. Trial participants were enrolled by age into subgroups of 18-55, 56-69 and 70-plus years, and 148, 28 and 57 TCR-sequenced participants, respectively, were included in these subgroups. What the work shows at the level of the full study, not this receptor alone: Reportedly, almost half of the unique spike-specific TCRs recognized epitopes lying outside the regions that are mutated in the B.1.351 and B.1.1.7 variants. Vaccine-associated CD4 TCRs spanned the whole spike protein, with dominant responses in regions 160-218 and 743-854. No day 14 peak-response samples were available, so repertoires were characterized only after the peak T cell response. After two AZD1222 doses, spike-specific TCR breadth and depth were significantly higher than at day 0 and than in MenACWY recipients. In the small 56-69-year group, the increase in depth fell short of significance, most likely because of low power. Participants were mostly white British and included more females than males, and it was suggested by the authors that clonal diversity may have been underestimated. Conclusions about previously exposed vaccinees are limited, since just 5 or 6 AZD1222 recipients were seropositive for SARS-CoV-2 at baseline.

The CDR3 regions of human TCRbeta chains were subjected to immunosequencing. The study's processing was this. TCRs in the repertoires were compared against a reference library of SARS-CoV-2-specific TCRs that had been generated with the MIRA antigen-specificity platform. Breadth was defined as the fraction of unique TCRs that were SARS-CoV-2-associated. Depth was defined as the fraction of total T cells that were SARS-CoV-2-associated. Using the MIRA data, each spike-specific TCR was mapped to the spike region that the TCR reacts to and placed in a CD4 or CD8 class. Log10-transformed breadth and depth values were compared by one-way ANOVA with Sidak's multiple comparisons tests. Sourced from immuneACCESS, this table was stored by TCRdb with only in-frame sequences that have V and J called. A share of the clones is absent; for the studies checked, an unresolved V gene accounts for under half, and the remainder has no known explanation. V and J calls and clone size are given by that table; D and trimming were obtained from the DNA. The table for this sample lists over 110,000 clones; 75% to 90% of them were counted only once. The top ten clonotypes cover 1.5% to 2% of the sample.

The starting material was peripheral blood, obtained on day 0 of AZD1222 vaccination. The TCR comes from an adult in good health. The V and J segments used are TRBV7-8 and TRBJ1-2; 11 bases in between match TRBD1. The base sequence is TGTGCCAGCAGCTTTGGGACAGGGGGAGTGGGCTACACCTTC. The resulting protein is CASSFGTGGVGYTF.